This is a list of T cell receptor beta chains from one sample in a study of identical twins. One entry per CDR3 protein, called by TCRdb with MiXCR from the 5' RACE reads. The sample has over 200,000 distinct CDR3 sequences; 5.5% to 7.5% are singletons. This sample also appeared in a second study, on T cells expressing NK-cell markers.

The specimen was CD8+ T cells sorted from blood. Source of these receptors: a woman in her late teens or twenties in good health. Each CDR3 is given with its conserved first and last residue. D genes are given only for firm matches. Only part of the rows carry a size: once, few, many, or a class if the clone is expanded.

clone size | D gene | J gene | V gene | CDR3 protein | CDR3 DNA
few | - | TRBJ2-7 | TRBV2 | CASSEVGRREKQPYEQYF | TGTGCCAGCAGTGAAGTGGGGCGACGTGAAAAGCAACCCTACGAGCAGTACTTC
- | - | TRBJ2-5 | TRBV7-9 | CASFTRGTQYF | TGTGCCAGCTTCACTAGGGGGACCCAGTACTTC
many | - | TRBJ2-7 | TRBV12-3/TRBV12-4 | CASSFGVGSYEQYF | TGTGCCAGCAGTTTCGGAGTAGGCTCCTACGAGCAGTACTTC
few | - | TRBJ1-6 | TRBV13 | CASSLGPGNSPLHF | TGTGCCAGCAGCTTAGGCCCGGGGAATTCACCCCTCCACTTT
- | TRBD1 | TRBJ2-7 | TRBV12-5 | CASGFGTGTYEQYF | TGTGCTAGTGGTTTCGGGACAGGGACCTACGAGCAGTACTTC
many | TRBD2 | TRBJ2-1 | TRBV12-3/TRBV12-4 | CASSWGTAGGGEQFF | TGTGCCAGCAGTTGGGGCACAGCGGGGGGAGGTGAGCAGTTCTTC
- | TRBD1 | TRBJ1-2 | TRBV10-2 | CASSESLMAAGGDYTF | TGCGCCAGCAGTGAGTCGTTAATGGCGGCAGGGGGAGACTACACCTTC
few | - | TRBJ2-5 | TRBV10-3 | CAIKGPGLETQYF | TGTGCCATCAAGGGACCGGGGTTGGAGACCCAGTACTTC
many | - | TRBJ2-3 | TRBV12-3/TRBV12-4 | CASSYGGGTDTQYF | TGTGCCAGCAGTTACGGCGGGGGCACAGATACGCAGTATTTT
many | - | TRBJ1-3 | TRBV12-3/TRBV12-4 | CASSLDGNTIYF | TGTGCCAGCAGTTTAGATGGAAACACCATATATTTT
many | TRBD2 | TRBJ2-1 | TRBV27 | CASSFLYGGSSYNEQFF | TGTGCCAGCAGTTTCCTCTATGGCGGGAGCTCCTACAATGAGCAGTTCTTC
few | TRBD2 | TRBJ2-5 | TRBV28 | CASSPRQLAGRQETQYF | TGTGCCAGCAGCCCCAGACAACTAGCGGGAAGACAAGAGACCCAGTACTTC
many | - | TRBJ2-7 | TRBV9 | CASSVGTAYYEQYF | TGTGCCAGCAGCGTAGGTACAGCTTACTACGAGCAGTACTTC
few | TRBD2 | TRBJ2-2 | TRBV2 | CASGVLAGVNTGELFF | TGTGCCAGCGGGGTACTAGCGGGAGTGAACACCGGGGAGCTGTTTTTT
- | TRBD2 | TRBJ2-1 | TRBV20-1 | CSARGGGMSSYNEQFF | TGCAGTGCTCGGGGGGGCGGGATGAGCTCCTACAATGAGCAGTTCTTC
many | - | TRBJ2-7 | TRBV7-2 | CASHGGTYEQYF | TGTGCCTCCCACGGCGGTACCTACGAGCAGTACTTC
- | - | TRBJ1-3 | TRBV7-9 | CASPVPEAGNTIYF | TGTGCCAGCCCTGTTCCGGAAGCTGGAAACACCATATATTTT
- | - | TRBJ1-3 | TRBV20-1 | CSARDWTRTEGNTIYF | TGCAGTGCTAGAGATTGGACTCGGACGGAGGGAAACACCATATATTTT
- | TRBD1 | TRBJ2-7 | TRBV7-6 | CASSYGQGVNEQYF | TGTGCCAGCAGCTACGGACAGGGGGTGAACGAGCAGTACTTC
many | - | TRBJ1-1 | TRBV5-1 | CASSSPPGRPTNTEAFF | TGCGCCAGCAGCTCGCCCCCGGGCAGACCGACGAACACTGAAGCTTTCTTT
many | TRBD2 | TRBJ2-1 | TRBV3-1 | CASSQDLTGGRNEQFF | TGTGCCAGCAGCCAAGATCTGACGGGGGGTCGGAATGAGCAGTTCTTC
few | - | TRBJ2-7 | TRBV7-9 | CASSLEIYEQYF | TGTGCCAGCAGCTTAGAAATTTACGAGCAGTACTTC
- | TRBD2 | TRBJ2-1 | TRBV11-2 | CASSLIAGPRGEQFF | TGTGCCAGCAGCTTAATAGCGGGGCCGAGGGGTGAGCAGTTCTTC
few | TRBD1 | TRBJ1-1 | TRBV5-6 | CASSLGDSYTEAFF | TGTGCCAGCAGCTTGGGGGACAGTTACACTGAAGCTTTCTTT
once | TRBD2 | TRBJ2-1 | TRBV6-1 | CASSEGLAGPSGNEQFF | TGTGCCAGCAGTGAAGGGCTAGCGGGACCCTCAGGGAATGAGCAGTTCTTC
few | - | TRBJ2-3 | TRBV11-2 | CASSSPGDTQYF | TGTGCCAGCAGCTCGCCCGGAGATACGCAGTATTTT
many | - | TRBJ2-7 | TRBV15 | CATSRDLARSSYEQYF | TGTGCCACCAGCCGGGACTTAGCGCGTAGCTCCTACGAGCAGTACTTC
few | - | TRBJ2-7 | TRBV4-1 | CASSPRAGEQYF | TGCGCCAGCAGCCCCCGAGCGGGCGAGCAGTACTTC
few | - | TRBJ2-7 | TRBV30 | CAWSLSTRHEQYF | TGTGCCTGGAGCCTCTCCACTAGGCACGAGCAGTACTTC
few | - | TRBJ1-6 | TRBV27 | CASSLSGLRPLHF | TGTGCCAGCAGTTTATCGGGACTCAGGCCCCTCCACTTT
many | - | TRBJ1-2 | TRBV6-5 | CASSYEQFYGYTF | TGTGCCAGCAGTTATGAACAGTTCTATGGCTACACCTTC
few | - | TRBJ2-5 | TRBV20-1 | CSARYTNQETQYF | TGCAGTGCTAGGTATACCAACCAAGAGACCCAGTACTTC
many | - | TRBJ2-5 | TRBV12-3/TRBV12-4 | CASSFRPPYQETQYF | TGTGCCAGCAGTTTTCGGCCCCCCTACCAAGAGACCCAGTACTTC
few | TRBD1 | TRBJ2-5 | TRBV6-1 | CASRSGTGRETQYF | TGTGCCAGCAGATCCGGGACAGGGAGGGAGACCCAGTACTTC
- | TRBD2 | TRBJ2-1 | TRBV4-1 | CASSTTSGSSPYNEQFF | TGCGCCAGCAGCACAACTAGCGGGAGTTCCCCCTACAATGAGCAGTTCTTC
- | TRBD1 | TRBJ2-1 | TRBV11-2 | CASSQTGVGGDEQFF | TGTGCCAGCAGCCAAACAGGGGTGGGTGGAGATGAGCAGTTCTTC
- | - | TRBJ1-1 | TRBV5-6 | CASSWKTQNTEAFF | TGTGCCAGCAGCTGGAAGACCCAGAACACTGAAGCTTTCTTT